This TCR beta chain was retrieved from a study of technical replicates of blood from several donors. Generated by immunoSEQ multiplex PCR, the TCRdb table keeps only in-frame clones and is missing some. This sample yields under 90,000 clones, of which approximately 97% are seen a single time; approximately 0.2% belongs to the top ten. In its sample, this clone was seen once. The germline V gene encodes CDR1 SQVTM and CDR2 ANQGSEA. The CDR3 runs to 14 residues. J lost 4 bases, V lost 5 bases, and 7 bases had no gene match. The V gene is TRBV29-1, the J gene TRBJ2-7; 11 positions match TRBD1. Sample: T cells isolated from PBMCs. The clonotype originates from a human donor in good health. The CDR3 sequence is CSVMGQGDSYEQYF. CDR3 coding DNA: TGCAGCGTTATGGGACAGGGGGATTCTTACGAGCAGTACTTC.